This T cell receptor beta chain was recorded in a study of CD8 T cells in Susac syndrome. CD8+ and CD4+ T cells from blood underwent TCR beta sequencing, which was carried out in a high-throughput format. TEMRA cells underwent FACS enrichment and CD8+ and CD4+ T cells underwent negative isolation. A single count supports this clonotype. When the RNA was reverse transcribed, random hexamers were used with an input of 0.5 to 1 ug. Across 54 Vbeta and 13 Jbeta, TCR beta CDR3 was amplified with immunoSEQ multiplex PCR. TCRdb used MiXCR to reprocess the immunoSEQ multiplex PCR reads, holding one entry per CDR3 protein. The sample consists of 180,000 or so distinct CDR3 sequences, around 96% of them appearing once. V was trimmed by 4 bases and J by 10 bases, leaving 20 bases between them. The CDR3 is 14 amino acids. Germline values: CDR1 DFQATT, CDR2 SNEGSKA (reference sequence).

Material: CD4+ T cells from PBMCs. The sequence was obtained from a human donor in good health. The chain uses TRBV20-1 and TRBJ2-1; a possible D gene is TRBD2 (5 bases). CDR3 coding DNA: TGCAGTGCTATCCCCCTTCAAGCACCGGGAGAGCAGTTCTTC. Translation: CSAIPLQAPGEQFF.